This T cell receptor (beta chain) stems from a study of human T cells and chemical hapten exposure (TCRdb year 2021). As for the study more broadly: For sensitization, 2% DPC in acetone was applied to an approximately 2 cm by approximately 2 cm area of upper inner arm skin. Libraries were pooled for sequencing, and variation in per-sample TCR yields was attributed mainly to small differences in library volumes within the pool. Alopecia areata with under or over 50% scalp involvement, alopecia totalis and alopecia universalis were represented in the patient cohort, which was mostly female. In alopecia patients, the study followed how the peripheral blood TCR repertoire changed in vivo over primary and secondary sensitization to diphenylcyclopropenone (DPC), a hapten. Weekly therapeutic DPC doses were additionally applied to the scalp of patients throughout the roughly 23-week study period. Patch tests used Finn chambers with 0.01% DPC on the upper back, scored after 6 days by International Contact Dermatitis Research Group standards. Blood samples were taken from patients before sensitization (week 0) and then at 2, 6 and about 24 weeks after DPC sensitization. Twenty-nine alopecia patients gave blood for TCR sequencing at one to four time points (pre-sensitization, 2, 6 and 24 weeks). General findings and caveats noted by the study authors: Patch test score correlated positively with the number of PT1 expanded TCRs, reaching significance at thresholds 8, 16 and 32 but not at 4. Expanded TCRs formed significantly more large CDR3 similarity clusters than pre-sensitization or healthy control sets, consistent with antigen-driven responses. No change with DPC sensitization was found in the number of TCRs above 1 in 1000 frequency, and no evidence of global repertoire structure alterations was found. Because every patient had alopecia, a presumed autoimmune disease, the patients' immune response might differ from that of healthy individuals. Repeated subsampling changed both the strength of the expansion versus patch-test correlation and the threshold at which that correlation became significant.

The method was RACE. Data came from a NextSeq 500. During library preparation, unique molecular identifiers were attached to individual cDNA molecules so that TCRs could be counted quantitatively and reproducibly. Each blood RNA sample was used to sequence both TCR alpha and TCR beta chains. As for the authors' bioinformatics: The median number of TCRs per sample was over 85,000, ranging from about 23,224 to 750,000. The Decombinator software suite was used to annotate the V, J and CDR3 of the TCR reads. Every sample was subsampled to the same number of TCRs (28,000) for the PS versus PT1 abundance plots. Expanded TCRs were defined as absent before sensitization and observed at least eight times at the 2-week time point. TCRdb's own reprocessing of the public reads used fastp at Q25 and MiXCR and kept productive beta chains. Here each entry gathers all rows of one CDR3 protein and keeps the most common genes and DNA. TCRdb's processing, not the authors', yielded these V and J calls. This sample has roughly 150,000 distinct CDR3 sequences in its table, and about 10% of those were observed once. Clones ranked in the top ten supply about 1.4% of the sample.

Points on this clonotype: Its cognate antigen has yet to be identified. A much larger clone lies a single base off, so this may be a read error.

Reading the label with the study, this specimen's time point is: patch test 2, 6 weeks after DPC sensitization. What this sample's treatment or condition label stands for: therapeutic diphenylcyclopropenone sensitization with weekly scalp DPC. At each patch-test visit, blood was drawn before the patch test was applied. Patients were eligible if aged 18 to 70, diagnosed with alopecia and judged suitable for DPC therapy, and pregnant patients were excluded. Unfractionated whole blood was collected in Tempus Blood RNA tubes, and total RNA was extracted from that blood. CDR1 and CDR2 are drawn from the germline V gene: MDHEN, SYDVKM. The CDR3 sequence holds 14 residues, the cysteine and phenylalanine included. Only the CDR3 DNA is retained, 42 bases long and in frame from the first base. V sheds 3 bases and J sheds 1 base, leaving 10 bases between their ends.

The source is a woman between 45 and 60 years old with alopecia areata. Some clones in this sample may be carry-over from other donors' samples. The chain links TRBV28 with TRBJ2-7; there is no confident call for the D gene. Specimen: whole blood, collected in connection with sensitization to the hapten diphenylcyclopropenone (DPC). The CDR3 region has the sequence CASSLRVGSYEQYF. The sequenced DNA is TGTGCCAGCAGTTTGAGAGTGGGGTCCTACGAGCAGTACTTC.